These 31 T cell receptor beta chains were sequenced from one sample in a study of PD-1 blockade in classical Hodgkin lymphoma. The time point was: cycle 4 day 1 (C4D1), after more than five weeks of nivolumab. Every patient was affected by relapse after autologous stem cell transplantation, while exposure to brentuximab vedotin was not uniform. Thawed PBMCs yielded CD4+ T cells through magnetic negative selection. Some clones are missing from TCRdb's copy, which holds only in-frame ones; the method was immunoSEQ multiplex PCR. The sample has around 30,000 clones, around 90% seen once. The sample in question was CD4+ T cells from blood, obtained before the fourth cycle of nivolumab. These receptors originate from a human donor with classical Hodgkin lymphoma.

The genes are TRBV28 and TRBJ1-5; tentative D call: TRBD1 (5 bases). V lost 7 bases and J 6 bases, leaving 19 bases between the germline ends. The CDR3 sequence is 15 residues long. The germline CDR1 and CDR2 sequences are MDHEN and SYDVKM. This CDR3 reads CASNPTLGTGQPQHF. The CDR3 bases are TGTGCCAGCAACCCCACGTTAGGGACCGGTCAGCCCCAGCATTTT.

V is TRBV30 and J is TRBJ1-5; the match to TRBD1 covers 8 bases. With V trimmed by 3 bases and J by 5 bases, 3 bases remained unmatched. The V gene's germline CDR1 is GTSNPN and CDR2 SVGIG (reference sequence). The CDR3 has 13 residues. CDR3 sequence: CAWRAGGDQPQHF. The CDR3 DNA reads TGTGCCTGGAGGGCAGGGGGCGATCAGCCCCAGCATTTT.

This chain uses TRBV6-1 with TRBJ2-7, with D perhaps matching TRBD1 (6 bases). The CDR3 spans 13 residues. Germline assignment: CDR1 MNHNS and CDR2 SASEGT. Trimming cost V 8 bases and J 2 bases, with 13 bases left between them. This CDR3 reads CASRHREPYEQYF. CDR3 coding DNA: TGTGCCAGCCGGCACAGGGAGCCCTACGAGCAGTACTTC.

CDR3 nucleotide sequence: TGTGCCAGTAGTATGGGGGACAGGGGCGCAGATACGCAGTATTTT. It translates to CASSMGDRGADTQYF. The V gene is TRBV19, the J gene TRBJ2-3, with 10 bases fitting TRBD1. V shed 3 bases, J shed 4 bases, and the junction held 4 bases outside the gene matches. This CDR3 has 15 amino acids. Germline V gene sequence: CDR1 LNHDA, CDR2 SQIVND (reference sequence).

The rearrangement joins TRBV30 to TRBJ2-5; D call uncertain. V lost 3 bases and J lost 5, with 22 bases in between. The CDR3 contains 16 residues. CDR1 GTSNPN and CDR2 SVGIG come from the germline V gene (reference sequence). Here the CDR3 reads CAWSPPLPSLGETQYF. CDR3 DNA: TGTGCCTGGAGCCCCCCACTGCCCTCACTTGGGGAGACCCAGTACTTC.

The CDR3 region has the DNA TGTGCCAGTATGGGTCGGGGGCCGAACTATGGCTACACCTTC. Residues: CASMGRGPNYGYTF. This chain uses TRBV19 with TRBJ1-2; possibly TRBD1 for D (6 bases). Germline CDR1 is LNHDA and CDR2 is SQIVND (reference sequence). Trimming pared 7 bases from V and 2 bases from J, leaving 14 bases between. CDR3 length equals 14 residues.

CDR3 DNA: TGTGCCAGCAGCTTAAATTCGGCTGCAACTAATGAAAAACTGTTTTTT. It codes for CASSLNSAATNEKLFF. J is TRBJ1-4 and V is TRBV7-6; D is unclear. The V end lost 2 bases, the J end lost 0 bases, and 10 bases lay between the germline ends. The CDR3 is 16 amino acids. Germline V gene data show CDR1 as SGHVS and CDR2 as FNYEAQ.

CDR3 amino acids: CASSASGVAGELFF. CDR3 sequence (DNA): TGTGCCAGCAGCGCATCAGGGGTCGCCGGGGAGCTGTTTTTT. This chain connects TRBV7-8 to TRBJ2-2, with D perhaps TRBD1 (6 bases). The V end lost 5 bases, the J end lost 6 bases, and 13 bases lay between the germline ends. CDR1 and CDR2 (germline): SGHVS, FQNEAQ. The CDR3 loop spans 14 amino acids.

The chain couples TRBV10-3 to TRBJ2-5; TRBD1 aligns across 9 bases. Germline loops: CDR1 ENHRY, CDR2 SYGVKD. CDR3 length equals 15 residues. V dropped 2 bases and J dropped 3; count of bases not matched to a gene: 4. The CDR3 DNA follows: TGTGCCATCAGTGAGCCCGGGACAGGGAAAGAGACCCAGTACTTC. Translating it yields CAISEPGTGKETQYF.

Written as DNA, the CDR3 is TGTGCCAGCAGCTTGGGGAGACTCACAGATACGCAGTATTTT. This encodes CASSLGRLTDTQYF. The rearrangement links TRBV5-8 to TRBJ2-3; unclear D gene. Germline loops: CDR1 SGHTS, CDR2 YDEGEE. The V gene lost 0 bases and the J gene lost 2 bases, with 7 bases spanning the gap. The CDR3 consists of 14 residues.

Here the CDR3 DNA reads TGTGCCATCAGTGAGCTCTGGACAGGGCCTACCAATCAGCCCCAGCATTTT. This encodes CAISELWTGPTNQPQHF. This chain uses TRBV10-3 with TRBJ1-5; 8 bases agree with TRBD1. Germline V CDR1 and CDR2: ENHRY, SYGVKD. CDR3 length equals 17 residues. Germline trimming cut 2 bases from V and 3 bases from J; bases unmatched to any gene: 9.

J is TRBJ1-1 and V is TRBV9, with 9 bases lining up with TRBD1. The J segment lost 4 bases and the V segment lost 3 bases, leaving 16 bases of the junction unmatched. From germline, CDR1 is SGDLS and CDR2 YYNGEE. The CDR3 consists of 18 residues. Here the CDR3 DNA reads TGTGCCAGCAGCGCTCGACTGACAGGGGGAAGTGAGAGCACTGAAGCTTTCTTT. It encodes CASSARLTGGSESTEAFF.

V and J are TRBV21-1 and TRBJ2-3; TRBD2 was called by the table and not checked on the DNA. TRBV21-1 is marked as a pseudogene. This CDR3 spans 14 amino acids. CDR3 sequence: CASSRGRASDTQYF. The CDR3 DNA is TGTGCCAGCAGTCGGGGGAGGGCCTCGGATACGCAGTATTTT.

The CDR3 sequence: CASSQREDRTNYGYTF. Here the CDR3 DNA reads TGCGCCAGCAGCCAGAGGGAGGACAGGACTAACTATGGCTACACCTTC. The chain joins TRBV4-1 to TRBJ1-2; 7 positions match TRBD1. V lost 3 bases, J lost 0 bases, and 7 bases stayed unmatched. Germline V gene sequence: CDR1 MGHRA, CDR2 YSYEKL. This CDR3 region has 16 residues.

The chain is built from TRBV19 and TRBJ2-6; D could derive from TRBD1 or TRBD2 (5 bases each). Trimming took 5 bases from V and 3 from J, leaving 11 bases between them. Germline values: CDR1 LNHDA, CDR2 SQIVND (reference sequence). The CDR3 is made up of 15 amino acids. The CDR3 region is CASSGAGIGANVLTF. The CDR3 nucleotides are TGTGCCAGTAGTGGGGCCGGGATTGGGGCCAACGTCCTGACTTTC.

The chain carries TRBV27 and TRBJ2-1; 9 bases agree with TRBD2. The CDR3 has 17 amino acids. Per germline, CDR1 MNHEY and CDR2 SMNVEV (reference sequence). V trimming: 6 bases; J trimming: 11 bases; junction bases outside the gene matches: 20. CDR3 loop: CASRVIVAGADVMQQFF. The CDR3 coding sequence is TGTGCCAGCAGAGTTATCGTAGCGGGAGCGGATGTAATGCAGCAGTTCTTC.

The rearrangement uses TRBV6-1 and TRBJ2-2; either TRBD1 or TRBD2 may fit D (5 bases each). V lost 6 bases, J lost 0 bases, and 8 bases lay in between. The CDR3 runs 14 residues. The germline gives CDR1 MNHNS, CDR2 SASEGT. The CDR3 bases are TGTGCCAGCAGCCCGGGACCGAACACCGGGGAGCTGTTTTTT. It encodes CASSPGPNTGELFF.

The chain recombines TRBV28 with TRBJ2-1; 11 nucleotides match TRBD2. CDR3 length equals 16 residues. Germline V gene lookup returns CDR1 MDHEN and CDR2 SYDVKM. J was trimmed by 3 bases and V by 5 bases; bases with no gene match: 6. The chain's CDR3 is CASSPSGLADYNEQFF. DNA for the CDR3: TGTGCCAGCAGTCCCTCGGGACTAGCGGACTACAATGAGCAGTTCTTC.

This chain links TRBV5-1 with TRBJ1-4; 8 nucleotides match TRBD1. Germline CDR1 is SGHRS and CDR2 is YFSETQ. There are 14 residues in the CDR3. Trimming at V came to 7 bases and at J to 4 bases, leaving 6 bases not matched to a gene. The CDR3 DNA reads as TGCGCCAGCTGCCTGACAGGGGATAATGAAAAACTGTTTTTT. Protein product: CASCLTGDNEKLFF.

The gene calls are TRBV19 and TRBJ1-1; 8 bases align to TRBD1. The CDR3 sequence is 14 residues long. Unmatched junction bases numbered 4, after V lost 1 base and J lost 6 bases. Germline V gene data show CDR1 as LNHDA and CDR2 as SQIVND (reference sequence). CDR3: CASSIGQGAAEAFF. The CDR3 nucleotides read TGTGCCAGTAGTATAGGGCAGGGGGCGGCTGAAGCTTTCTTT.

This clone occurred once. V usage is TRBV5-1 and J usage is TRBJ2-5; D not resolved. V lost 0 bases and J 9 bases, leaving 15 bases between the germline ends. Germline assignment: CDR1 SGHRS and CDR2 YFSETQ. The CDR3 runs 14 residues. The CDR3 reads CASSLEVGGTAQYF. Here the CDR3 DNA reads TGCGCCAGCAGCTTGGAGGTCGGCGGTACGGCCCAGTACTTC. Complete variable domain (other parts from reference TRBV5-1 and TRBJ2-5): KAGVTQTPRYLIKTRGQQVTLSCSPISGHRSVSWYQQTPGQGLQFLFEYFSETQRNKGNFPGRFSGRQFSNSRSEMNVSTLELGDSALYLCASSLEVGGTAQYFGPGTRLLVL.

This chain links TRBV5-5 with TRBJ2-3; TRBD2 matches 9 bases. CDR1 SGHKS and CDR2 YYEKEE come from the germline V gene (reference sequence). V trimming: 6 bases; J trimming: 6 bases; junction bases outside the gene matches: 8. The CDR3 loop spans 14 amino acids. The CDR3 is CASIISGSPDTQYF. In DNA, the CDR3 is TGTGCCAGCATCATTAGCGGGAGCCCCGATACGCAGTATTTT.

CDR3 region: CASSSITEAFF. The DNA for the CDR3 is TGTGCCAGCAGTAGTATCACTGAAGCTTTCTTT. This sequence joins TRBV28 and TRBJ1-1; no reliable D call. CDR3 length equals 11 residues. V dropped 5 bases and J dropped 4 bases, with 5 bases sitting between them. Germline CDR1 MDHEN, CDR2 SYDVKM.

This clone appeared once. The J gene is TRBJ1-3, the V gene TRBV4-2; no clear D. Between the trimmed V and J ends, which lost 0 bases and 4 bases, there was a span of 13 bases. This CDR3 spans 16 amino acids. Germline-derived CDR1 and CDR2 are LGHNA and YNFKEQ. CDR3 loop: CASSQEGGEVGNTIYF. The CDR3 coding sequence is TGTGCCAGCAGCCAAGAGGGCGGGGAAGTGGGAAACACCATATATTTT.

The CDR3 DNA reads as TGTGCCTGGTATAAGGGCACCGGGGAGCTGTTTTTT. This gives the protein CAWYKGTGELFF. V and J are TRBV30 and TRBJ2-2, with D unclear. V lost 5 bases, J lost 4 bases, and 8 bases lay in between. CDR1 and CDR2 from the germline V gene are GTSNPN and SVGIG (reference sequence). The CDR3 loop spans 12 amino acids.

The chain couples TRBV6-5 to TRBJ2-4; no definite D call. In germline, CDR1 is MNHEY, CDR2 SVGAGI. With 0 bases removed from V and 0 bases from J, the gap between germline ends came to 9 bases. This CDR3 is built from 16 residues. The CDR3 sequence is CASSYSAPLAKNIQYF. Written as DNA, the CDR3 is TGTGCCAGCAGTTACTCGGCCCCCCTAGCCAAAAACATTCAGTACTTC.

The chain couples TRBV2 to TRBJ1-1, with 7 bases that match TRBD1. With V trimmed by 6 bases and J by 1 base, 2 bases remained unmatched. The germline CDR1 and CDR2 sequences are SNHLY and FYNNEI. CDR3 size: 13 residues. The CDR3 sequence: CASSWDRNTEAFF. The DNA for the CDR3 is TGTGCCAGCAGCTGGGACAGGAACACTGAAGCTTTCTTT.

The rearrangement links TRBV30 to TRBJ1-5; D is unclear. The CDR3 has 13 residues. Germline values: CDR1 GTSNPN, CDR2 SVGIG (reference sequence). V gave up 5 bases and J gave up 1 base, with 9 bases separating them. Here the CDR3 DNA reads TGTGCCTGGCGAGCGGGGAGCAATCAGCCCCAGCATTTT. Protein sequence: CAWRAGSNQPQHF.

The CDR3: CAWVPRGQGNDRGTQYF. The CDR3, as DNA: TGTGCCTGGGTCCCACGTGGACAGGGGAATGATCGAGGGACCCAGTACTTC. This sequence joins TRBV30 and TRBJ2-5; 9 positions match TRBD1. The CDR3 is 17 residues long. Per germline, CDR1 GTSNPN and CDR2 SVGIG (reference sequence). V was pared by 5 bases and J by 7 bases, with 20 bases of the junction left unmatched.

In its sample, this clone was seen once. J is TRBJ2-2 and V is TRBV6-6, with 14 bases lining up with TRBD2. In germline, CDR1 is MNHNY, CDR2 SVGAGI (reference sequence). This CDR3 region has 16 residues. V gave up 5 bases and J gave up 6 bases; unmatched junction bases: 5. CDR3 residues: CASSNGLAGGPGELFF. Here the CDR3 DNA reads TGTGCCAGCAGTAACGGACTAGCGGGAGGACCCGGGGAGCTGTTTTTT.

The chain carries TRBV27 and TRBJ2-7; D gene uncertain. The germline V gene has CDR1 MNHEY and CDR2 SMNVEV (reference sequence). V dropped 6 bases and J dropped 2 bases, with 29 bases sitting between them. The CDR3 spans 19 residues. For the CDR3, the DNA is TGTGCCAGCAGCCATCGCTTTACGGATTCCAACCTCTTTACCTACGAGCAGTACTTC. Translating it yields CASSHRFTDSNLFTYEQYF.